The 18 T cell receptor beta chains listed next were all sequenced from one sample in a study of persistence of HIV-infected CD4 T cells. The antigens these receptors bind are not known. Cells were stimulated with CMV-infected fibroblast lysates at about 9.4 ug/mL. CD40L-negative CD69-negative CD45RO-high memory CD4+ T cells were sorted as populations depleted of antigen-responding cells. This was the immunoSEQ version 4 assay in survey mode. The protocol was immunoSEQ multiplex PCR, while the TCRdb copy is restricted to in-frame clones and leaves out a portion. The profile covers some 28,000 clones, with approximately 82% appearing a single time and around 4.6% taken by the ten largest. Sequencing was performed on CD4+ T cells sorted from PBMCs after approximately 20-hour stimulation, taken from a patient who received antiretroviral therapy. The receptors come from an adult man with HIV who was CMV-seropositive.

The J gene is TRBJ1-1, the V gene TRBV2; D is possibly TRBD1 (5 bases). The germline V gene encodes CDR1 SNHLY and CDR2 FYNNEI. The CDR3 spans 13 residues. V was shortened by 9 bases and J by 6 bases, with 17 bases between the two germline ends. The CDR3: CARAFSREAEAFF. The CDR3 nucleotides read TGTGCCAGGGCTTTCAGCAGGGAAGCTGAAGCTTTCTTT.

The chain recombines TRBV5-1 with TRBJ2-7, with 10 positions matching TRBD1. The CDR3 spans 15 residues. The germline V gene has CDR1 SGHRS and CDR2 YFSETQ. After removal of 2 bases from V and 4 bases from J, the junction contained 6 bases not matched to a gene. The CDR3 sequence: CASSFRDRGLYEQYF. Written as DNA, the CDR3 is TGCGCCAGCAGCTTCCGGGACAGGGGACTTTACGAGCAGTACTTC. Based on the CDR3 plus reference TRBV5-1 and TRBJ2-7, the full variable domain is KAGVTQTPRYLIKTRGQQVTLSCSPISGHRSVSWYQQTPGQGLQFLFEYFSETQRNKGNFPGRFSGRQFSNSRSEMNVSTLELGDSALYLCASSFRDRGLYEQYFGPGTRLTVT.

This clone was detected only once. The genes are TRBV6-6 and TRBJ1-1, with a possible D match to TRBD1 (5 bases). The germline V and J ends were trimmed by 2 bases and 0 bases, with 7 bases remaining between them. In germline, CDR1 is MNHNY, CDR2 SVGAGI (reference sequence). The CDR3 has 14 residues. The CDR3 DNA reads as TGTGCCAGCAGTTACGCGGGGGTGAACACTGAAGCTTTCTTT. Translation: CASSYAGVNTEAFF.

This chain links TRBV2 with TRBJ2-7, with 10 bases lining up with TRBD2. Unmatched junction bases numbered 16, after V lost 8 bases and J lost 6 bases. This CDR3 is built from 16 residues. Germline V gene lookup returns CDR1 SNHLY and CDR2 FYNNEI. The CDR3 DNA reads TGTGCCAGCTCGTTGATTCTAGCGGGGGTTGCTATCGAGCAGTACTTC. It is translated as CASSLILAGVAIEQYF.

The genes are TRBV28 and TRBJ1-1; the D is unclear. This CDR3 spans 13 amino acids. CDR1 is MDHEN and CDR2 is SYDVKM in the germline V gene. Trimming left V 5 bases short and J 1 base short, with 8 bases between. In DNA form, the CDR3 reads TGTGCCAGCAGTCCCCCCCGGAACACTGAAGCTTTCTTT. Its protein product is CASSPPRNTEAFF.

The rearrangement uses TRBV15 and TRBJ2-3; TRBD2 matches 13 bases. V was pared by 1 base and J by 6 bases, with 7 bases of the junction left unmatched. The V gene's germline CDR1 is LNHNV and CDR2 YYDKDF (reference sequence). The CDR3 consists of 17 residues. The CDR3 nucleotides read TGTGCCACCAGCAGAGGGTGGCGACTAGCGGGGGGTGATACGCAGTATTTT. Its protein is CATSRGWRLAGGDTQYF.

A note on this clone: The sample holds other DNA sequences that translate to the same CDR3. This chain joins TRBV3-1 (or the pseudogene TRBV3-2) and TRBJ2-7; 7 bases line up with TRBD1. CDR1 LGHDT and CDR2 YNNKEL come from the germline V gene (reference sequence). The CDR3 covers 14 residues. V dropped 6 bases and J dropped 0; count of bases not matched to a gene: 5. The CDR3 loop is CASSRQGPSYEQYF. DNA of the CDR3: TGTGCCAGCAGTAGACAGGGTCCCTCCTACGAGCAGTACTTC.

The rearrangement uses TRBV5-8 and TRBJ2-2; 7 bases align to TRBD1. CDR3 length: 16 residues. V was clipped by 4 bases and J by 1 base; unmatched bases: 7. The germline CDR1 and CDR2 sequences are SGHTS and YDEGEE. The DNA of the CDR3 is TGTGCCAGCAGCCCCGGTCACAGGGGGAACACCGGGGAGCTGTTTTTT. Translated: CASSPGHRGNTGELFF.

In its sample, this clone was seen once. This sequence joins TRBV6-5 and TRBJ1-1; TRBD1 matches at 8 bases. In germline, CDR1 is MNHEY, CDR2 SVGAGI. V trimming: 4 bases; J trimming: 4 bases; junction bases outside the gene matches: 11. The CDR3 loop spans 16 amino acids. The CDR3: CASSSPGQGRGTEAFF. The CDR3 nucleotides are TGTGCCAGCAGTTCCCCTGGACAGGGTCGAGGCACTGAAGCTTTCTTT.

The chain recombines TRBV18 with TRBJ1-1, with unresolved D. V shed 2 bases and J shed 0 bases, with 10 bases lying between them. Per germline, CDR1 KGHSH and CDR2 LQKENI. This CDR3 has 15 amino acids. CDR3 bases: TGTGCCAGCTCACCAACGGCGATAATGAACACTGAAGCTTTCTTT. Protein product: CASSPTAIMNTEAFF.

In DNA form, the CDR3 reads TGCGCCAGCAGTGAGGGTCGCAGGGATACGCAGTATTTT. It yields the protein CASSEGRRDTQYF. V usage is TRBV10-2 and J usage is TRBJ2-3; no reliable D call. This CDR3 comprises 13 residues. Trimming left V 2 bases short and J 6 bases short, with 9 bases between. Germline V gives CDR1 WSHSY, CDR2 SAAADI.

The V gene is TRBV2, the J gene TRBJ2-7, with 10 bases that match TRBD2. The CDR3 has 15 residues. With V trimmed by 6 bases and J by 12 bases, 17 bases remained unmatched. Germline CDR1 SNHLY, CDR2 FYNNEI. The CDR3: CASRGTSEVWGRWYF. The CDR3 region has the DNA TGTGCCAGCAGGGGGACTAGCGAGGTTTGGGGACGTTGGTACTTC.

V and J are TRBV9 and TRBJ1-1; D is possibly TRBD1 (5 bases). V shed 4 bases and J shed 1 base, with 8 bases lying between them. The CDR3 is 13 amino acids. CDR1 and CDR2 (germline): SGDLS, YYNGEE. The CDR3 coding sequence is TGTGCCAGCAGCTGGGGGGAGAACACTGAAGCTTTCTTT. Its translation is CASSWGENTEAFF. Full variable domain (missing parts from reference TRBV9 and TRBJ1-1): DSGVTQTPKHLITATGQRVTLRCSPRSGDLSVYWYQQSLDQGLQFLIQYYNGEERAKGNILERFSAQQFPDLHSELNLSSLELGDSALYFCASSWGENTEAFFGQGTRLTVV.

This clone occurred a few times. The same CDR3 arises from other DNA sequences in this sample as well. The CDR3 nucleotides read TGTGCCAGCAGAGGTAGCAATCAGCCCCAGCATTTT. Translated, it gives CASRGSNQPQHF. The chain joins TRBV28 to TRBJ1-5; D remains ambiguous. The CDR3 extends over 12 amino acids. V lost 6 bases and J 0 bases, leaving 3 bases between the germline ends. CDR1 MDHEN and CDR2 SYDVKM come from the germline V gene.

This clone was observed a single time. The chain links TRBV28 to TRBJ2-7; D is perhaps TRBD1 (5 bases). This CDR3 region has 13 residues. Per the germline V gene, CDR1 is MDHEN and CDR2 is SYDVKM. Between the trimmed V and J ends, which lost 8 bases and 0 bases, there was a span of 11 bases. The CDR3 coding sequence is TGTGCCAGCCGGTCCAGGGTCTCCTACGAGCAGTACTTC. Amino acid sequence: CASRSRVSYEQYF.

This chain links TRBV19 with TRBJ1-5; 8 bases agree with TRBD1. In germline, CDR1 is LNHDA, CDR2 SQIVND (reference sequence). The CDR3 is 16 residues long. Trimming took 5 bases from V and 7 from J; bases not matched to a gene: 13. CDR3 sequence: CASSVQLRGPGQPQHF. CDR3 nucleotides: TGTGCCAGTAGTGTCCAACTCAGGGGGCCGGGGCAGCCCCAGCATTTT. Looking up the rest from reference TRBV19 and TRBJ1-5 gives the full variable domain: DGGITQSPKYLFRKEGQNVTLSCEQNLNHDAMYWYRQDPGQGLRLIYYSQIVNDFQKGDIAEGYSVSREKKESFPLTVTSAQKNPTAFYLCASSVQLRGPGQPQHFGDGTRLSIL.

The J gene is TRBJ1-5, the V gene TRBV4-2; the D is unclear. This CDR3 comprises 15 residues. The germline CDR1 and CDR2 sequences are LGHNA and YNFKEQ. Trimming left V 4 bases short and J 2 bases short, with 12 bases between. The CDR3 DNA reads as TGTGCCAGCAGCCCCGATTCTGGTGGCAATCAGCCCCAGCATTTT. It codes for CASSPDSGGNQPQHF.

The V and J genes are TRBV16 and TRBJ1-3, with TRBD1 matching 9 bases. The CDR3 extends over 18 amino acids. Per the germline V gene, CDR1 is KGHSY and CDR2 is FQNENV. V shed 1 base, J shed 1 base, and the junction held 8 bases outside the gene matches. CDR3: CASSQYSGTGPSGNTIYF. In DNA form, the CDR3 reads TGTGCCAGCAGCCAATACTCCGGGACAGGGCCATCTGGAAACACCATATATTTT.